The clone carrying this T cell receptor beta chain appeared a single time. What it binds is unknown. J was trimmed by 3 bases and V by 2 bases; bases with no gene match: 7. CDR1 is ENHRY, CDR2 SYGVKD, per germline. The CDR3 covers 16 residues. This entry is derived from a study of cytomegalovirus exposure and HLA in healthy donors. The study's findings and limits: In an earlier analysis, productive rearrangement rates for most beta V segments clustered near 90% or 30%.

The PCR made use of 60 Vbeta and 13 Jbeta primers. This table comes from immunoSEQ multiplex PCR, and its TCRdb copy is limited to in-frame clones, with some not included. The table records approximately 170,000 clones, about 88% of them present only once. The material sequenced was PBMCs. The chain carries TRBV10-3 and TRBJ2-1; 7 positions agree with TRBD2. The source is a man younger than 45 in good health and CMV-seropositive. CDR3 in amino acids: CAISERGGRNYNEQFF. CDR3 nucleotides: TGTGCCATCAGTGAGAGGGGCGGGAGAAACTACAATGAGCAGTTCTTC.